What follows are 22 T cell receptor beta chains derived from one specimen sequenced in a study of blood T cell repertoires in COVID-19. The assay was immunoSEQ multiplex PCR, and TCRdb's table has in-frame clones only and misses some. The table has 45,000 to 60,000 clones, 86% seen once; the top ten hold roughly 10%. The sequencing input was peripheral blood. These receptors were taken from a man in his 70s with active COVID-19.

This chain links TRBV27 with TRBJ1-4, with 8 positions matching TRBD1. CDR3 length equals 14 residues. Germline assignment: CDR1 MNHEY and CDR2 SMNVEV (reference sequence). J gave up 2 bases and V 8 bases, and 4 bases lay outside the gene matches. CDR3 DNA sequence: TGTGCCAGCCAGGGGGCCTCCACTAATGAAAAACTGTTTTTT. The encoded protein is CASQGASTNEKLFF.

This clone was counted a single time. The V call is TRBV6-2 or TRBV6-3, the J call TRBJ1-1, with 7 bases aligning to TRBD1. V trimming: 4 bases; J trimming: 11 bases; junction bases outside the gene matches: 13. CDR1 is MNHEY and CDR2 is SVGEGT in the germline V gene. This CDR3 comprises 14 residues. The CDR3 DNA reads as TGTGCCAGCAGTTTAAACGGACAGGAGGTAGGTGCTTTCTTT. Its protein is CASSLNGQEVGAFF.

In nucleotides, the CDR3 is TGTGCCAGCAGCAAGGGACTAAGCTCCTACAATGAGCAGTTCTTC. This translates into CASSKGLSSYNEQFF. The J gene is TRBJ2-1, the V gene TRBV7-6; 7 bases match TRBD2. In germline, CDR1 is SGHVS, CDR2 FNYEAQ. Trimming at V came to 5 bases and at J to 0 bases, leaving 4 bases not matched to a gene. The CDR3 spans 15 residues. Based on the CDR3 plus reference TRBV7-6 and TRBJ2-1, the full variable domain is GAGVSQSPRYKVTKRGQDVALRCDPISGHVSLYWYRQALGQGPEFLTYFNYEAQQDKSGLPNDRFSAERPEGSISTLTIQRTEQRDSAMYRCASSKGLSSYNEQFFGPGTRLTVL.

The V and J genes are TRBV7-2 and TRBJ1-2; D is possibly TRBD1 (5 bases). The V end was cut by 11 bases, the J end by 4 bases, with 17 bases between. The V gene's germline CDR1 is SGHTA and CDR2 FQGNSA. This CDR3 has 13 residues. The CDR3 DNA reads TGTGCCGGCTCCTACGGCGGGGGCTATGGCTACACCTTC. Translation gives CAGSYGGGYGYTF.

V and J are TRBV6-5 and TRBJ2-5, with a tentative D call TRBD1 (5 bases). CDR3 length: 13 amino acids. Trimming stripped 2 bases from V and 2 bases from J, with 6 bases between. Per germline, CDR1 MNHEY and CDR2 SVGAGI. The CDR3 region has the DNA TGTGCCAGCAGTTACCAGGGACAAGAGACCCAGTACTTC. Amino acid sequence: CASSYQGQETQYF.

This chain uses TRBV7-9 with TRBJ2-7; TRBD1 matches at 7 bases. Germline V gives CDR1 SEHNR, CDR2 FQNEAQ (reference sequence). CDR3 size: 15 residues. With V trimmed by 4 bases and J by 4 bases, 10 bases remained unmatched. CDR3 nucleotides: TGTGCCAGCAGCTCCCGACAGGGTTCTGGGTACGAGCAGTACTTC. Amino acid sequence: CASSSRQGSGYEQYF. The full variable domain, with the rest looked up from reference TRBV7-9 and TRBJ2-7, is DTGVSQNPRHKITKRGQNVTFRCDPISEHNRLYWYRQTLGQGPEFLTYFQNEAQLEKSRLLSDRFSAERPKGSFSTLEIQRTEQGDSAMYLCASSSRQGSGYEQYFGPGTRLTVT.

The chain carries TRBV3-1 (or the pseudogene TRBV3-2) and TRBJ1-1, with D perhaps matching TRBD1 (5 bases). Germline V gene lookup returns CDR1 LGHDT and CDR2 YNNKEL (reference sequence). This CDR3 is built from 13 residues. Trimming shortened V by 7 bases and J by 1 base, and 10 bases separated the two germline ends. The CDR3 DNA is TGTGCCAGCACCCAGACAGCGAACACTGAAGCTTTCTTT. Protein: CASTQTANTEAFF.

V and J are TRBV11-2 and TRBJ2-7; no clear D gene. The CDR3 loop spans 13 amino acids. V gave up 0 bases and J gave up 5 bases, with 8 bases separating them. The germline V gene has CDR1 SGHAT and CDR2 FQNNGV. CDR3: CASSLDLSHEQYF. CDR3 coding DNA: TGTGCCAGCAGCTTAGATCTAAGCCACGAGCAGTACTTC.

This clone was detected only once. The chain's CDR3 is CASSAVARGTGELFF. The DNA of the CDR3 is TGTGCCAGCAGCGCCGTGGCCCGGGGCACCGGGGAGCTGTTTTTT. The genes are TRBV9 and TRBJ2-2; the D gene is possibly TRBD2 (5 bases). Germline CDR1 reads SGDLS; CDR2 reads YYNGEE. The CDR3 contains 15 residues. The V end was cut by 3 bases, the J end by 4 bases, with 13 bases between.

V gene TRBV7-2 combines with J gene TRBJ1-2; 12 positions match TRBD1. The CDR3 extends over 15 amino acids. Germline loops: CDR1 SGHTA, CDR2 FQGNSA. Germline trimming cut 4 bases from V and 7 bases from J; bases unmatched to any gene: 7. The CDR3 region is CASSSVGGQGAGYTF. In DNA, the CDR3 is TGTGCCAGCAGCTCCGTGGGGGGACAGGGGGCTGGCTACACCTTC.

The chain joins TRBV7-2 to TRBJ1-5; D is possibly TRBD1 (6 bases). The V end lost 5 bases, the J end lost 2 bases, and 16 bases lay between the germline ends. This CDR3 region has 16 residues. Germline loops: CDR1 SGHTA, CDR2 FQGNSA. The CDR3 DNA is TGTGCCAGCAGCCCCAGTAGGGGGGGCGGCAATCAGCCCCAGCATTTT. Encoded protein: CASSPSRGGGNQPQHF.

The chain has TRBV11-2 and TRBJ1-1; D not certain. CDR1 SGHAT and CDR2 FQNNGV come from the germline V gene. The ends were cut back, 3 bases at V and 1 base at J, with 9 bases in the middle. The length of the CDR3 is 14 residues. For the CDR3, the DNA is TGTGCCAGCAGCTTCAGTCCAGGGAACACTGAAGCTTTCTTT. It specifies CASSFSPGNTEAFF. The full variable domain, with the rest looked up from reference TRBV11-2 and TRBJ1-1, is EAGVAQSPRYKIIEKRQSVAFWCNPISGHATLYWYQQILGQGPKLLIQFQNNGVVDDSQLPKDRFSAERLKGVDSTLKIQPAKLEDSAVYLCASSFSPGNTEAFFGQGTRLTVV.

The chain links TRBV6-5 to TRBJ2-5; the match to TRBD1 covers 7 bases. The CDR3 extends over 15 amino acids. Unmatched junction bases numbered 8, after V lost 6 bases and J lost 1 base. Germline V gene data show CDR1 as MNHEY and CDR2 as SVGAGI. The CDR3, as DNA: TGTGCCAGCAGCACCTTGAGGGACAGCCAAGAGACCCAGTACTTC. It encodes CASSTLRDSQETQYF.

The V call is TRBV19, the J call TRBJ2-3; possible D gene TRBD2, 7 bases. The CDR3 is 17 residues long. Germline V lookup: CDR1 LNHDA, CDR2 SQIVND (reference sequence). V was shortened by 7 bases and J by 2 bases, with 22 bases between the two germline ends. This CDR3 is CASTPLGGAGHTDTQYF. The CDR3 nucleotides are TGTGCCAGTACCCCTCTAGGGGGGGCGGGTCACACAGATACGCAGTATTTT.

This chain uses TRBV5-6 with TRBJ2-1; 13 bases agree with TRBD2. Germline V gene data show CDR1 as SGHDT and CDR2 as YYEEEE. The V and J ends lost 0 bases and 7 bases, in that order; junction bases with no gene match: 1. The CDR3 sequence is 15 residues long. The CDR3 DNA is TGTGCCAGCAGCTTGGGACTAGCGGGGGGAAATGAGCAGTTCTTC. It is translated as CASSLGLAGGNEQFF. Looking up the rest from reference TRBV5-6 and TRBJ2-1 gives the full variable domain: DAGVTQSPTHLIKTRGQQVTLRCSPKSGHDTVSWYQQALGQGPQFIFQYYEEEERQRGNFPDRFSGHQFPNYSSELNVNALLLGDSALYLCASSLGLAGGNEQFFGPGTRLTVL.

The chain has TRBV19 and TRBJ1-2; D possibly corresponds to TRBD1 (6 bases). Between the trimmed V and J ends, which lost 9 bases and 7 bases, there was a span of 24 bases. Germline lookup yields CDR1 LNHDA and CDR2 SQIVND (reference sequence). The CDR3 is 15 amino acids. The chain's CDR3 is CASTALAGVRGGYTF. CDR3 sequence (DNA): TGTGCCAGCACCGCTTTGGCAGGGGTAAGAGGTGGCTACACCTTC. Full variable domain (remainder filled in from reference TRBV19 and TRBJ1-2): DGGITQSPKYLFRKEGQNVTLSCEQNLNHDAMYWYRQDPGQGLRLIYYSQIVNDFQKGDIAEGYSVSREKKESFPLTVTSAQKNPTAFYLCASTALAGVRGGYTFGSGTRLTVV.

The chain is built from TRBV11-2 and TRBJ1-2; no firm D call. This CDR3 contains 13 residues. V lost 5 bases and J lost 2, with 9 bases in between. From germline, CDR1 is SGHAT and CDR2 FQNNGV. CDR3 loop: CASSPDKNYGYTF. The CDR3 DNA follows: TGTGCCAGCAGCCCCGACAAGAACTATGGCTACACCTTC.

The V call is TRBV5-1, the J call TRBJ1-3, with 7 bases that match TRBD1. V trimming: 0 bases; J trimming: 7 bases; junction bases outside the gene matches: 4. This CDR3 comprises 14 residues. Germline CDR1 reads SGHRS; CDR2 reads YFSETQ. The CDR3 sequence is CASSLEGARNTIYF. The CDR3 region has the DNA TGCGCCAGCAGCTTGGAGGGGGCGCGGAACACCATATATTTT.

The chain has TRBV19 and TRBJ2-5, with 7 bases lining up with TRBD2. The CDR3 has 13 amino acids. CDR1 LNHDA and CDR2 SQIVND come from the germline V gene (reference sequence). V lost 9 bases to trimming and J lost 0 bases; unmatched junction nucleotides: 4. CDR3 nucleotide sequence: TGTGCCAGCCGGGGGGACCACCAAGAGACCCAGTACTTC. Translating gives CASRGDHQETQYF.

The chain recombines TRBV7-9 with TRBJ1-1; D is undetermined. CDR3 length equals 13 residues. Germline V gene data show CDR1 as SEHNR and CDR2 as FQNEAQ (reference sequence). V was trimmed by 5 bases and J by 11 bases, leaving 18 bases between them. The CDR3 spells CASSPRNPGGAFF. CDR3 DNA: TGTGCCAGCAGCCCACGGAACCCGGGAGGGGCTTTCTTT.

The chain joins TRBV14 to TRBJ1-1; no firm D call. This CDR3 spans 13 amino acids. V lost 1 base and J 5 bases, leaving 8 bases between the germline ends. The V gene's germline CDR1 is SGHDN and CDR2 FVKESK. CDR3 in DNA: TGTGCCAGCAGCCAAGCCGGTTGGACTGAAGCTTTCTTT. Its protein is CASSQAGWTEAFF.

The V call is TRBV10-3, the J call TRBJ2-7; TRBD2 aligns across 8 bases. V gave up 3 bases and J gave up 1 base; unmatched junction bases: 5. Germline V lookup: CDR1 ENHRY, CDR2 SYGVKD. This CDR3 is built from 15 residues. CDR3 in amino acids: CAISEGSGASYEQYF. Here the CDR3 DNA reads TGTGCCATCAGTGAAGGTAGCGGGGCTTCCTACGAGCAGTACTTC.